A selection of T cell receptor beta chains follows, all from one sample in a study of identifying expanded T cells in peripheral blood. Method: immunoSEQ multiplex PCR; TCRdb's copy keeps in-frame clones and lacks some. The sample holds more than 85,000 clones, approximately 88% seen once. Sample: blood. The receptors were gathered from a person aged 18 to 70 in good health. The CDR3 runs from the conserved cysteine through the conserved F or W. D genes are given only for firm matches. Clone size is not always given. Where it is, it says once, few, many or a class for expanded clones.

J gene	clone size	V gene	D gene	CDR3 DNA	CDR3 protein
TRBJ2-7	-	TRBV5-1	-	TGCGCCAGCAGCTTCGTACGGGACGGCGAGCAGTACTTC	CASSFVRDGEQYF
TRBJ1-2	-	TRBV9	TRBD1	TGTGCCAGCAGCGTCGGGACAGGGGAGAACTATGGCTACACCTTC	CASSVGTGENYGYTF
TRBJ1-1	-	TRBV7-8	-	TGTGCCAGCAGCCTAGGGGCAGGGGTCGACTCTGAAGCTTTCTTT	CASSLGAGVDSEAFF
TRBJ1-1	-	TRBV29-1	-	TGCAGCGTTGAGGGGGTGGCTGAAGCTTTCTTT	CSVEGVAEAFF
TRBJ2-5	-	TRBV11-2	-	TGTGCCAGCAGCTTAGATAGAGAGACCCAGTACTTC	CASSLDRETQYF
TRBJ2-1	-	TRBV7-3	TRBD2	TGTGCCAGCAGCTCCTCCGGGACTAGCGGGCCCAATGAGCAGTTCTTC	CASSSSGTSGPNEQFF
TRBJ2-5	-	TRBV28	-	TGTGCCAGCAATTCTGCGGGTAAAGGGACCCAGTACTTC	CASNSAGKGTQYF
TRBJ1-5	-	TRBV10-2	-	TGCGCCAGCAGTGAACGTATCGGAGGGATCGGACATTTT	CASSERIGGIGHF
TRBJ1-1	-	TRBV7-9	-	TGTGCCAGCAGCCTGCAGGCTGTGAACACTGAAGCTTTCTTT	CASSLQAVNTEAFF
TRBJ2-1	-	TRBV19	TRBD2	TGTGCCAGTAGTATGATGGCGGGGGGGCCCCCCTATGAGCAGTTCTTC	CASSMMAGGPPYEQFF
TRBJ2-7	-	TRBV6-1	-	TGTGCCAGCAGCCGACCCGGACACTTCTACGAGCAGTACTTC	CASSRPGHFYEQYF
TRBJ1-2	-	TRBV18	-	TGTGCCAGCTCACGCTTGAGCACGCCCAGCTATGGCTACACCTTC	CASSRLSTPSYGYTF
TRBJ1-4	-	TRBV7-7	-	TGTGCCAGCAGCCTGACCCAGGTCAGGAATGAAAAACTGTTTTTT	CASSLTQVRNEKLFF
TRBJ1-2	-	TRBV29-1	-	TGCAGCGGACTAACCACAGGGATCTATGGCTACACCTTC	CSGLTTGIYGYTF
TRBJ2-1	-	TRBV7-8	-	TGTGCCAGCAGCTTCTCTGGCGGGACCAAGGGGTTCTTC	CASSFSGGTKGFF
TRBJ1-1	-	TRBV4-2	-	TGTGCCAGCAGCCAAGAAGGAGGGGGTGGTGTAACCACTGAAGCTTTCTTT	CASSQEGGGGVTTEAFF
TRBJ2-2	-	TRBV6-5	-	TGTGCCAGCAGTTACTCGTGGCGGGTGGACACCGGGGAGCTGTTTTTT	CASSYSWRVDTGELFF
TRBJ1-5	once	TRBV4-1	-	TGCGCCAGCAGTCCCACGACAGCTTATAGCAATCAGCCCCAGCATTTT	CASSPTTAYSNQPQHF
TRBJ2-1	few	TRBV25-1	TRBD2	TGTGCCAGCAGTGTTGCAGCGGGGCCTGATGAGCAGTTCTTC	CASSVAAGPDEQFF
TRBJ1-2	-	TRBV19	-	TGTGCCAGTAGTAACTGGGCTCCAGCTAACTATGGCTACACCTTC	CASSNWAPANYGYTF
TRBJ1-2	-	TRBV4-3	TRBD1	TGCGCCAGCAGCGATACAGGGGTCCATGGCTACACCTTC	CASSDTGVHGYTF
TRBJ2-7	-	TRBV2	-	TGTGCCAGCAGTGAAGGCGCAGACCTTAGGGCCGAGCAGTACTTC	CASSEGADLRAEQYF
TRBJ1-3	-	TRBV7-2	TRBD1	TGTGCCAGCAGCTTGATAAGGGGGCCTGGAAACACCATATATTTT	CASSLIRGPGNTIYF
TRBJ2-5	once	TRBV19	-	TGTGCCAGTAGGGACCCGGGGGAGACCCAGTACTTC	CASRDPGETQYF
TRBJ2-3	once	TRBV5-1	-	TGCGCCAGCACCGGGACACCGAGCACAGATACGCAGTATTTT	CASTGTPSTDTQYF
TRBJ2-2	-	TRBV15	-	TGTGCCACCAGCAGAGATCCTATAACTAGCATTACCGGGGAGCTGTTTTTT	CATSRDPITSITGELFF
TRBJ2-1	-	TRBV2	-	TGTGCCAGCAGGGACCCCTATGCAGGGACCTACAATGAGCAGTTCTTC	CASRDPYAGTYNEQFF
TRBJ2-3	-	TRBV29-1	-	TGCAGCGTTGGAACAGGAGATACGCAGTATTTT	CSVGTGDTQYF
TRBJ1-2	-	TRBV6-5	-	TGTGCCAGCAGGGCTTCTTGGGAAGGCTATGGCTACACCTTC	CASRASWEGYGYTF
TRBJ1-1	-	TRBV9	-	TGTGCCAGCAGCGTCTCTGTTGCGGGTATGACTGAAGCTTTCTTT	CASSVSVAGMTEAFF
TRBJ2-7	-	TRBV10-2	-	TGCGCCAGCAGTGAGGGGTGGGGGCCCGAGCAGTACTTC	CASSEGWGPEQYF
TRBJ1-6	-	TRBV30	-	TGTGCCTGGAGTCAAGGAATACAGAATTCACCCCTCCACTTT	CAWSQGIQNSPLHF
TRBJ1-5	-	TRBV6-6	-	TGTGCCAGCATCGCTGGGGGGGGGCAGCCCCAGCATTTT	CASIAGGGQPQHF
TRBJ2-1	-	TRBV4-3	TRBD2	TGCGCCAGCAGCCAATTGAGCGGGGGGGCCCGGAATGAGCAGTTCTTC	CASSQLSGGARNEQFF
TRBJ2-2	many	TRBV11-3	TRBD2	TGTGCCAGCAGCCCGCGGGGGGGAGACGGGGAGCTGTTTTTT	CASSPRGGDGELFF
TRBJ2-1	-	TRBV4-2	TRBD2	TGTGCCAGCAGCCAAGATCCCGCTAGCGGGAGGGCCTTCTTC	CASSQDPASGRAFF
TRBJ1-4	-	TRBV5-1	-	TGCGCCAGCAGCCCGGGAGGGGGATATGAAAAACTGTTTTTT	CASSPGGGYEKLFF
TRBJ1-1	-	TRBV9	-	TGTGCCAGCAGCGCCCGGGGCGTGAACACTGAAGCTTTCTTT	CASSARGVNTEAFF
TRBJ1-3	-	TRBV14	-	TGTGCCAGCGACCCCGGACAGTCCAGTATCTCTGGAAACACCATATATTTT	CASDPGQSSISGNTIYF
TRBJ1-1	-	TRBV6-6	-	TGTGCCAGCAGTTACCTGGACACTGAAGCTTTCTTT	CASSYLDTEAFF
TRBJ1-2	once	TRBV10-3	-	TGTGCCATCGGGGCAGATAACTATGGCTACACCTTC	CAIGADNYGYTF
TRBJ1-2	-	TRBV30	-	TGTGCCTGGGTCCTGTCGGGAAATGGCTACACCTTC	CAWVLSGNGYTF
TRBJ2-3	-	TRBV12-5	TRBD1	TGTGCTAGTGGTTTGGACCTCACCCCGGGACAGGGGGCCCATCGGGACGAGGATACGCAGTATTTT	CASGLDLTPGQGAHRDEDTQYF
TRBJ1-2	once	TRBV7-9	-	TGTGCCAGCAGCTTAGCAGTGTTTAACTATGGCTACACCTTC	CASSLAVFNYGYTF
TRBJ2-7	-	TRBV7-8	TRBD2	TGTGCCAGCAGCTTAGTATCTAGCGGGGGTTTATACGAGCAGTACTTC	CASSLVSSGGLYEQYF
TRBJ2-5	-	TRBV5-4	-	TGTGCCAGCACCGTGGGGGCGTTAGAGACCCAGTACTTC	CASTVGALETQYF
TRBJ2-7	-	TRBV2	-	TGTGCCAGCAAGGCCAGGGGGGTCGAGCAGTACTTC	CASKARGVEQYF
TRBJ1-5	-	TRBV19	-	TGTGCCAGTAACCAGGGTAGCAATCAGCCCCAGCATTTT	CASNQGSNQPQHF
TRBJ2-1	-	TRBV7-3	TRBD2	TGTGCCAGCAGCTTCGAAAAGGTAGCGGGAAGGAATGAGCAGTTCTTC	CASSFEKVAGRNEQFF
TRBJ2-2	-	TRBV9	-	TGTGCCAGCGGTATGAGGAACACCGGGGAGCTGTTTTTT	CASGMRNTGELFF
TRBJ1-5	-	TRBV5-1	TRBD1	TGCGCCAGCAGCTTGTGGGGACAGAAAAATCAGCCCCAGCATTTT	CASSLWGQKNQPQHF